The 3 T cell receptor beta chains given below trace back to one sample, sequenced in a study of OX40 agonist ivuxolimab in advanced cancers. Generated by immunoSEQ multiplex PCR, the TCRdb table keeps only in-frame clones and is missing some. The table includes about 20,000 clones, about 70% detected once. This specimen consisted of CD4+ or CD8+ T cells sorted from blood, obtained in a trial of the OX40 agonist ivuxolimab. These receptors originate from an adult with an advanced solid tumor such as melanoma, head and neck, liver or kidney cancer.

Written as DNA, the CDR3 is TGTGCCAGCAGCACAAAACCTGGCGGGGAGCTGTTTTTT. Translated: CASSTKPGGELFF. This sequence joins TRBV7-9 and TRBJ2-2; D not resolved. V was shortened by 5 bases and J by 7 bases, with 11 bases between the two germline ends. Germline V gene sequence: CDR1 SEHNR, CDR2 FQNEAQ (reference sequence). The CDR3 spans 13 residues.

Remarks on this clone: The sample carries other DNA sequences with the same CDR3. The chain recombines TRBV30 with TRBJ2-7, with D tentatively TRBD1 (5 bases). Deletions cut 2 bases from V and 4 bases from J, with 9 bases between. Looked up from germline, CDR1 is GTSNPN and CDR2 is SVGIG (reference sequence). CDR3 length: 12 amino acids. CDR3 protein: CAWSLGVYEQYF. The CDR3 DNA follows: TGTGCCTGGAGTCTAGGGGTTTACGAGCAGTACTTC.

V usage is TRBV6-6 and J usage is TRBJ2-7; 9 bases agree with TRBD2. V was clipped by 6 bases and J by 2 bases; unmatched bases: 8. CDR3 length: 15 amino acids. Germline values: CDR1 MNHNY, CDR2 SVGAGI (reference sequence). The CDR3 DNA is TGTGCCAGCAGGGGATTAGCGGGAGATCCCTACGAGCAGTACTTC. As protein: CASRGLAGDPYEQYF.